This entry concerns a single T cell receptor beta chain. The source of the sample is a study of blood T cell repertoires in COVID-19. Across the study: Nucleic acid was either cDNA or gDNA, and it came from T cells, B-cell-depleted T cells, or PBMCs.

Methods used by the authors: Amplified reference gene primers provided the basis for estimating nucleated cell counts. Method: immunoSEQ multiplex PCR; TCRdb's copy keeps in-frame clones and lacks some. The DNA was the basis for D and trimming; V, J and clone size are from that table. Among under 300,000 clones listed, roughly 85% were seen once. Individuals drawn from approximately 26 US areas were about 18 to 89 years old. Recovered participants had two consecutive negative NP/OP PCR tests, healthcare professional clearance, or symptom resolution. CDR3 length: 14 residues. Looked up from germline, CDR1 is ENHRY and CDR2 is SYGVKD. The V gene end was trimmed by 8 bases and the J gene end by 4 bases; junction bases not matched to a gene: 9.

This clonotype was sampled from a woman between 45 and 60 years old who had recovered from COVID-19. The specimen was PBMCs or T cells enriched from blood (not recorded which). The V and J genes are TRBV10-3 and TRBJ2-7, with TRBD2 identical over 9 bases. CDR3 amino acids: CAISEGTSRYEQYF. CDR3 DNA: TGTGCCATCTCGGAAGGGACTAGCCGATACGAGCAGTACTTC.